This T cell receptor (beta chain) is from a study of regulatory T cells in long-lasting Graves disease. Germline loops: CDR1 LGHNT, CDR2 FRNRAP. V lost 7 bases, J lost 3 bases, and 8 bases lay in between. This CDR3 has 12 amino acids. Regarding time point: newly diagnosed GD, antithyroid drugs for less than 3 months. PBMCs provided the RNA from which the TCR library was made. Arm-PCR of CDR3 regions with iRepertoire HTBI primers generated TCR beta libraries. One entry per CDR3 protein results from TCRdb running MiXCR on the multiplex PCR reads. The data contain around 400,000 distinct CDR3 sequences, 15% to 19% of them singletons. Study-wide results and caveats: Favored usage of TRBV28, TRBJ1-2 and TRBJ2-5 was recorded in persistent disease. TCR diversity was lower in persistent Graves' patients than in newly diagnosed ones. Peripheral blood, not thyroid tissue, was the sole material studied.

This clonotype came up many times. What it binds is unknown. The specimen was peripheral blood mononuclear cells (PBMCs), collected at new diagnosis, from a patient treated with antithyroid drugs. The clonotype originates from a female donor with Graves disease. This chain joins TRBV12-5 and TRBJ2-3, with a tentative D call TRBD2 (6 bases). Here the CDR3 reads CASERETDTQYF. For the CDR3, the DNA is TGTGCTAGTGAACGGGAGACAGATACGCAGTATTTT. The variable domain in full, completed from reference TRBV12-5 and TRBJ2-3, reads DARVTQTPRHKVTEMGQEVTMRCQPILGHNTVFWYRQTMMQGLELLAYFRNRAPLDDSGMPKDRFSAEMPDATLATLKIQPSEPRDSAVYFCASERETDTQYFGPGTRLTVL.